The TCR beta chain under discussion was sequenced for a study of T cells in Graves' hyperthyroidism and ophthalmopathy. Study summary: Peripheral blood was drawn at first diagnosis, prior to all treatment.

The germline V gene has CDR1 DFQATT and CDR2 SNEGSKA (reference sequence). Trimming left V 2 bases short and J 1 base short, with 5 bases between. The CDR3 sequence is 12 residues long. TCR beta CDR3 regions were amplified from RNA transcripts. An initial round of RT-PCR targeting the TCR CDR3 relied on the HTBI primer set. TCRdb reprocessed the multiplex PCR reads via MiXCR and lists one record per CDR3 protein. The sample carries a few hundred thousand distinct CDR3 sequences, 20% recorded once. Across 18 months, stable Graves' hyperthyroidism was marked by no progression to ophthalmopathy. Diagnoses rested on clinical symptoms, serum thyroxine and TRAb, thyroid ultrasound and orbital computed tomography. This clonotype was seen ten or more times.

The sample comprised blood. The TCR sequence derives from a man aged 18 to 35 with Graves' hyperthyroidism. This rearrangement joins TRBV20-1 to TRBJ1-1, with no clear D. The DNA for the CDR3 is TGCAGTGCTAGATTGGCGAACACTGAAGCTTTCTTT. Translation: CSARLANTEAFF.